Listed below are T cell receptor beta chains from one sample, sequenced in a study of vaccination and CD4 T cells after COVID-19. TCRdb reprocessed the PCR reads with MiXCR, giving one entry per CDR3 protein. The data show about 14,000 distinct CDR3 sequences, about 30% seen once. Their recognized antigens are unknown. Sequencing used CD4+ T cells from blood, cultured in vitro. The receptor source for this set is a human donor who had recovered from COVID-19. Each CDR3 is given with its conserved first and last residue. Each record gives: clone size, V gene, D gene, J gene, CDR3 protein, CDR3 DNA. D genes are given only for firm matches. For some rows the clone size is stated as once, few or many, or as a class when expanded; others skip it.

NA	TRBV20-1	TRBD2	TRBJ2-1	CSAVVTGETGTSGRLGDNEQFF	TGCAGTGCCGTAGTAACCGGGGAAACCGGGACTAGCGGGAGATTGGGAGACAATGAGCAGTTCTTC
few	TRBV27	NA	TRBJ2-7	CASKPSGGGYEQYF	TGTGCCAGCAAGCCCTCGGGTGGGGGCTACGAGCAGTACTTC
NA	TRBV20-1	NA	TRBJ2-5	CSASADSTQETQYF	TGCAGTGCTAGCGCTGACAGTACACAAGAGACCCAGTACTTC
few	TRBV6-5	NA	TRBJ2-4	CASSYSYALAKNIQYF	TGTGCCAGCAGTTACTCGTATGCCCTAGCCAAAAACATTCAGTACTTC
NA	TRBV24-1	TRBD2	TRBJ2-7	CATGRAGEYEQYF	TGTGCCACCGGAAGAGCGGGAGAGTACGAGCAGTACTTC
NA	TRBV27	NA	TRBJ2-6	CASSLAGQYSGANVLTF	TGTGCCAGCAGTTTGGCAGGCCAATACTCTGGGGCCAACGTCCTGACTTTC
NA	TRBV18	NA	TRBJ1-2	CASSDQAGVDGYTF	TGTGCCAGCTCGGACCAGGCAGGGGTGGATGGCTACACCTTC
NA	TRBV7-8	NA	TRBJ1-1	CASSLERALNTEAFF	TGTGCCAGCAGCTTAGAGCGGGCGCTGAACACTGAAGCTTTCTTT
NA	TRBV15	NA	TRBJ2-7	CATSVEGNYEQYF	TGTGCCACCAGCGTTGAAGGAAACTACGAGCAGTACTTC
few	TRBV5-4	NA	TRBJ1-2	CASNPTAGANYGYTF	TGTGCCAGCAACCCCACTGCGGGAGCTAACTATGGCTACACCTTC
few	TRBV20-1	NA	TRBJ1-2	CSARESYGYTF	TGCAGTGCTAGAGAATCATATGGCTACACCTTC
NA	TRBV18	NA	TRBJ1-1	CASSPESRRTEAFF	TGTGCCAGCTCACCGGAGTCACGTCGAACTGAAGCTTTCTTT
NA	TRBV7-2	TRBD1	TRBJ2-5	CASSIYRGQETQYF	TGTGCCAGCAGCATCTACAGGGGCCAAGAGACCCAGTACTTC
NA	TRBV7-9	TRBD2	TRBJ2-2	CASSLIAGPANTGELFF	TGTGCCAGCAGCTTAATAGCGGGCCCGGCGAACACCGGGGAGCTGTTTTTT
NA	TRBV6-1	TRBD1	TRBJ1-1	CASSSGEGAQSFF	TGTGCCAGCAGCTCCGGGGAGGGGGCGCAATCTTTCTTT
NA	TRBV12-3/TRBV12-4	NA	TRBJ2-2	CASSQGSGELFF	TGTGCCAGCAGCCAGGGATCCGGGGAGCTGTTTTTT
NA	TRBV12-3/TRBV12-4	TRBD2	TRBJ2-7	CASTLAGGWYEQYF	TGTGCCAGCACTCTAGCGGGAGGGTGGTACGAGCAGTACTTC
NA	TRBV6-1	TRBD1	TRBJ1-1	CASRGTGENEAFF	TGTGCCAGCAGAGGGACAGGTGAGAATGAAGCTTTCTTT
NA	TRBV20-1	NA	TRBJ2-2	CSAKRGHPEVGELFF	TGCAGTGCCAAAAGAGGGCATCCAGAGGTTGGGGAGCTGTTTTTT
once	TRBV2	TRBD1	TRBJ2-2	CASSSTTGVRPNTGELFF	TGTGCCAGCAGTTCAACCACAGGGGTTAGGCCGAACACCGGGGAGCTGTTTTTT
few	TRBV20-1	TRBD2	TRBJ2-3	CSAVGTSGRTDTQYF	TGCAGTGCCGTCGGGACTAGCGGGAGAACAGATACGCAGTATTTT
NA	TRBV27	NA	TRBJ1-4	CASSLQTGINEKLFF	TGTGCCAGCAGTTTACAGACGGGGATTAATGAAAAACTGTTTTTT
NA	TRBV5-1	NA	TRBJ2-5	CASSLDRAQGTQYF	TGCGCCAGCAGCTTGGACAGGGCCCAGGGGACCCAGTACTTC
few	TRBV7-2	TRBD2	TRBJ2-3	CASSLWVRLARTDTQYF	TGTGCCAGCAGCTTATGGGTTAGACTAGCCCGCACAGATACGCAGTATTTT
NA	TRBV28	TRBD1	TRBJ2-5	CASSRGQGIGQTQYF	TGTGCCAGCAGCAGAGGACAGGGCATCGGCCAGACCCAGTACTTC
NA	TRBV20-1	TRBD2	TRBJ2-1	CSARRGGSGLNEQFF	TGCAGTGCTAGGAGAGGCGGGAGTGGCCTAAATGAGCAGTTCTTC
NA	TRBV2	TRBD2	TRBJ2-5	CASSKTSGTVQETQYF	TGTGCCAGCAGTAAAACTAGCGGGACAGTCCAAGAGACCCAGTACTTC
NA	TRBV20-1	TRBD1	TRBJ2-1	CSAPGQGPLSSYNEQFF	TGCAGTGCCCCGGGACAGGGGCCCTTGAGCTCCTACAATGAGCAGTTCTTC
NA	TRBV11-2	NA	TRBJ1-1	CASSLRGLGTEAFF	TGTGCCAGCAGCTTAAGGGGCCTTGGCACTGAAGCTTTCTTT
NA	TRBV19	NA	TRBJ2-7	CASSPRDGGIEQYF	TGTGCCAGTAGTCCCCGGGACGGGGGAATAGAGCAGTACTTC
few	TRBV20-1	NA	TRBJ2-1	CSARVGPNSYNEQFF	TGCAGTGCTAGGGTTGGGCCTAACTCCTACAATGAGCAGTTCTTC
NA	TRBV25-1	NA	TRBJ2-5	CASSEYEGSQETQYF	TGTGCCAGCAGTGAATATGAAGGTTCGCAAGAGACCCAGTACTTC
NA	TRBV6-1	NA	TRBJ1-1	CASSHGTEAFF	TGTGCCAGCAGTCACGGGACTGAAGCTTTCTTT
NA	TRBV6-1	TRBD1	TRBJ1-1	CASNGQGAVLTEAFF	TGTGCCAGCAATGGACAGGGGGCCGTTCTTACTGAAGCTTTCTTT
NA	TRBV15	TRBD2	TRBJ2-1	CATSRVAGVAYNEQFF	TGTGCCACCAGCAGGGTAGCGGGAGTGGCCTACAATGAGCAGTTCTTC
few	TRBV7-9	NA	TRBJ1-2	CASSLEPYGYTF	TGTGCCAGCAGCTTAGAACCCTATGGCTACACCTTC
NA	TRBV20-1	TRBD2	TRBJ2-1	CSSDAGTSGIVGEQFF	TGCAGTTCAGACGCCGGGACTAGCGGGATTGTTGGTGAGCAGTTCTTC
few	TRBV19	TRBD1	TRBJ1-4	CASSPRRGREKLFF	TGTGCCAGTAGTCCTCGTAGGGGGCGAGAAAAACTGTTTTTT
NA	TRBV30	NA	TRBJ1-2	CAWGPRADYGYTF	TGTGCCTGGGGCCCTAGGGCAGACTATGGCTACACCTTC
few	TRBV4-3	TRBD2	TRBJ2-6	CASSQGLASGANVLTF	TGCGCCAGCAGCCAGGGACTAGCCTCCGGGGCCAACGTCCTGACTTTC
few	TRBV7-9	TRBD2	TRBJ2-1	CASSSITGLAGGEYNEQFF	TGTGCCAGCAGTTCTATTACGGGACTAGCGGGAGGGGAATACAATGAGCAGTTCTTC
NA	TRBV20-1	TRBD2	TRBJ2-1	CSARAGTNTLKQFF	TGCAGTGCTAGGGCTGGGACTAACACCCTCAAGCAGTTCTTC
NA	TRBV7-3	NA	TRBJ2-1	CASSLEHLSEQFF	TGTGCCAGCAGCTTAGAACATCTTAGTGAGCAGTTCTTC
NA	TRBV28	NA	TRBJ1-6	CASGSTGWHSPLHF	TGTGCCAGCGGATCGACTGGGTGGCATTCACCCCTCCACTTT
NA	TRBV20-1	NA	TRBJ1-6	CSAPDRLYNSPLHF	TGCAGTGCTCCAGACCGGTTATATAATTCACCCCTCCACTTT
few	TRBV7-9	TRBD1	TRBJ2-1	CASSPRQGPYNEQFF	TGTGCCAGCAGCCCAAGACAGGGGCCATACAATGAGCAGTTCTTC
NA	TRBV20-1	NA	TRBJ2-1	CSAIRGEQFF	TGCAGTGCTATCCGGGGTGAGCAGTTCTTC
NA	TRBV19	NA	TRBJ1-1	CASSPMGLGTEAFF	TGTGCCAGTAGTCCCATGGGGTTAGGGACTGAAGCTTTCTTT